Below, 14 T cell receptor beta chains from the same sample are listed, as sequenced in a study of blood T cells in healthy people across ages. The authors ran a second PCR of 7 to 11 cycles using a sample-barcoded 5' primer and a J-beta primer mix. Using its own MiXCR run on the 5' RACE reads, TCRdb lists one record per CDR3 protein. The sample contains almost 1 million distinct CDR3 sequences, roughly 50% of which appear only once. Sequencing was performed on blood. These receptors were collected from a woman in her sixties in good health.

The genes are TRBV6-6 and TRBJ2-7, with D perhaps assigned TRBD1 or TRBD2 (5 bases each). This CDR3 comprises 15 residues. Germline V gene data show CDR1 as MNHNY and CDR2 as SVGAGI (reference sequence). Between the trimmed V and J ends, which lost 4 bases and 2 bases, there was a span of 15 bases. DNA of the CDR3: TGTGCCAGCAGTTCTCCAGAAAGGGGAGCCTACGAGCAGTACTTC. Translating gives CASSSPERGAYEQYF.

The J gene is TRBJ2-3, the V gene TRBV20-1; 9 positions agree with TRBD2. With 7 bases clipped from V and 6 bases from J, the junction kept 8 bases outside the gene matches. CDR1 is DFQATT and CDR2 is SNEGSKA in the germline V gene (reference sequence). CDR3 size: 13 residues. The CDR3 DNA is TGCAGTGTTGGCGGGAGGGCCGCCGATACGCAGTATTTT. It translates to CSVGGRAADTQYF.

This clonotype has just a few counts. The rearrangement links TRBV12-1 to TRBJ2-5; the table assigns TRBD1, which was not confirmed against the DNA. TRBV12-1 is recorded as a pseudogene. This CDR3 is built from 16 residues. The CDR3 nucleotides read TGTGCCAGCAGCTTTAAGGTCAGGGGGCGTAAAGAGACCCAGTACTTC. This sequence encodes CASSFKVRGRKETQYF.

The V and J genes are TRBV18 and TRBJ1-1; 8 positions match TRBD1. Germline lookup yields CDR1 KGHSH and CDR2 LQKENI. The CDR3 totals 14 residues. The ends lost 6 bases at V and 4 bases at J; junction bases unmatched: 7. In DNA form, the CDR3 reads TGTGCCAGCTCCGGACAGGGTTTGAGCACTGAAGCTTTCTTT. It codes for CASSGQGLSTEAFF.

The chain employs TRBV15 and TRBJ1-5; 7 bases are a match to TRBD1. Looked up from germline, CDR1 is LNHNV and CDR2 is YYDKDF (reference sequence). The V segment lost 1 base and the J segment 3 bases; nucleotides outside the gene matches: 3. This CDR3 contains 15 residues. CDR3 sequence reads: CATSRADRDNQPQHF. Here the CDR3 DNA reads TGTGCCACCAGCAGAGCAGACAGGGACAATCAGCCCCAGCATTTT.

As regards this clonotype: A read error may account for a junction end that differs from germline. This chain connects TRBV3-1 to TRBJ2-5, with D possibly matching TRBD1 (6 bases). Germline V CDR1 and CDR2: LGHDT, YNNKEL (reference sequence). The CDR3 loop spans 17 amino acids. The CDR3 coding sequence is TGTGCCAGCAGCCAAGTGTCAAGGGGAAGGGGACAAGAGGCCCAGTACTTC. Translating it yields CASSQVSRGRGQEAQYF.

This clonotype was seen more than once but under ten times. V gene TRBV28 combines with J gene TRBJ2-3, with unresolved D. V shed 7 bases and J shed 3 bases, with 20 bases lying between them. Germline-derived CDR1 and CDR2 are MDHEN and SYDVKM. This CDR3 spans 16 amino acids. CDR3 loop: CASIPLRTSWTDTQYF. The CDR3 DNA reads as TGTGCCAGCATCCCTTTGAGGACCTCCTGGACAGATACGCAGTATTTT.

V and J are TRBV4-2 and TRBJ2-5; D gene unclear. Germline CDR1 is LGHNA and CDR2 is YNFKEQ. V lost 2 bases, J lost 3 bases, and 10 bases lay in between. The CDR3 runs to 14 residues. CDR3 coding DNA: TGTGCCAGCAGCCAAAGATTAGTGGAAGAGACCCAGTACTTC. Its protein is CASSQRLVEETQYF.

J is TRBJ2-1 and V is TRBV4-1; TRBD2 might be the D (5 bases). CDR3 length: 15 residues. V was cut by 2 bases and J by 5 bases, with 13 bases left in between. The germline CDR1 and CDR2 sequences are MGHRA and YSYEKL. The CDR3 spells CASSQLGSHNNEQFF. The CDR3 DNA sequence: TGCGCCAGCAGCCAATTGGGGAGCCACAACAATGAGCAGTTCTTC.

Ten or more counts support this clonotype. For the CDR3, the DNA is TGCAGCGTTAGACAGGGACCCTACGAGCAGTACTTC. This translates into CSVRQGPYEQYF. J is TRBJ2-7 and V is TRBV29-1; TRBD1 aligns across 7 bases. V was clipped by 5 bases and J by 2 bases; unmatched bases: 3. The CDR3 covers 12 residues. The germline gives CDR1 SQVTM, CDR2 ANQGSEA.

The chain couples TRBV20-1 to TRBJ1-1; 7 positions match TRBD1. Germline CDR1 DFQATT, CDR2 SNEGSKA (reference sequence). Losses at the gene ends were 3 bases for V and 3 bases for J; bases not matched to a gene: 4. CDR3 length equals 13 residues. CDR3 protein: CSASDDRDTEAFF. CDR3 bases: TGCAGTGCTAGTGACGACAGGGACACTGAAGCTTTCTTT.

This chain uses TRBV11-1 with TRBJ2-1, with 12 bases fitting TRBD2. With the DNA end fitting TRBJ2-7 better, the J assignment may be wrong. The CDR3 extends over 15 amino acids. CDR1 and CDR2 from the germline V gene are SGHAT and FQDESV (reference sequence). The CDR3 sequence: CASSPSGRVYNEQYF. Written as DNA, the CDR3 is TGTGCCAGCAGCCCTAGCGGGAGGGTATACAATGAGCAGTACTTC.

This chain connects TRBV5-1 to TRBJ2-7, with D perhaps TRBD1 (5 bases). The CDR3 sequence is 13 residues long. CDR1 is SGHRS and CDR2 is YFSETQ in the germline V gene. With 5 bases removed from V and 0 bases from J, the gap between germline ends came to 9 bases. The CDR3: CASRYDSSYEQYF. Written as DNA, the CDR3 is TGCGCCAGCAGATACGACAGCTCCTACGAGCAGTACTTC.

This chain joins TRBV7-2 and TRBJ2-1; D gene uncertain. Trimming took 1 base from V and 5 from J, leaving 9 bases between them. Germline V gene sequence: CDR1 SGHTA, CDR2 FQGNSA. The CDR3 contains 14 residues. The CDR3 nucleotides read TGTGCCAGCAGCTTAGTGGCTAAAAACAATGAGCAGTTCTTC. Its protein is CASSLVAKNNEQFF.